The 28 T cell receptor beta chains given below trace back to one sample, sequenced in a study of T cells in Graves' hyperthyroidism and ophthalmopathy. Amplified TCR beta CDR3 regions came from RNA transcripts. The study used the HTBI primer set for a first-round RT-PCR of the TCR CDR3. One entry per CDR3 protein, called by TCRdb with MiXCR from the multiplex PCR reads. This table has 550,000 to 700,000 distinct CDR3 sequences, 14% to 15% appearing once. The sequenced sample was blood. These receptors were obtained from a woman in her thirties or forties with Graves' ophthalmopathy.

This clonotype has a count of ten or more. V gene TRBV6-1 combines with J gene TRBJ2-2; 7 bases map to TRBD2. The CDR3 has 14 amino acids. Germline V gene sequence: CDR1 MNHNS, CDR2 SASEGT. J was trimmed by 7 bases and V by 6 bases; bases with no gene match: 8. The CDR3, as DNA: TGTGCCAGCAGAGGACTAGTTAGCGGCGGGGAGCTGTTTTTT. Amino acid sequence: CASRGLVSGGELFF.

V usage is TRBV6-1 and J usage is TRBJ2-5; TRBD1 agrees at 10 bases. The CDR3 length is 18 residues. Germline V lookup: CDR1 MNHNS, CDR2 SASEGT. J gave up 1 base and V 6 bases, and 14 bases lay outside the gene matches. The CDR3 nucleotides read TGTGCCAGCAGCGGACGCTACACCGGGACAGGGGCCCAAGAGACCCAGTACTTC. Its protein is CASSGRYTGTGAQETQYF.

This clonotype showed up many times. V gene TRBV20-1 combines with J gene TRBJ2-5, with D perhaps matching TRBD2 (5 bases). Germline CDR1 DFQATT, CDR2 SNEGSKA (reference sequence). V lost 5 bases, J lost 4 bases, and 14 bases lay in between. The CDR3 loop spans 13 amino acids. CDR3 region: CSAPLRAGETQYF. The CDR3 DNA reads TGCAGTGCTCCCCTCCGGGCGGGAGAGACCCAGTACTTC.

This clonotype was seen ten or more times. CDR3 in DNA: TGTGCCAGCAGTGATGCGGGCAGAGCCTACGAGCAGTACTTC. It specifies CASSDAGRAYEQYF. J is TRBJ2-7 and V is TRBV2, with a tentative D call TRBD2 (5 bases). Trimming removed 3 bases from V and 2 bases from J, with 11 bases in between. CDR1 is SNHLY and CDR2 is FYNNEI in the germline V gene. This CDR3 is 14 amino acids long.

This clonotype was counted at least ten times. This chain uses TRBV27 with TRBJ1-1; no clear D. CDR1 is MNHEY, CDR2 SMNVEV, per germline (reference sequence). V was shortened by 6 bases and J by 4 bases, with 18 bases between the two germline ends. CDR3 length: 15 residues. The DNA of the CDR3 is TGTGCCAGCAGAGTTTATCTCGCACTGGGCACTGAAGCTTTCTTT. Amino acid sequence: CASRVYLALGTEAFF.

This clonotype has at least ten counts. The genes are TRBV7-2 and TRBJ2-7, with 8 bases lining up with TRBD2. Unmatched junction bases numbered 14, after V lost 3 bases and J lost 1 base. In germline, CDR1 is SGHTA, CDR2 FQGNSA. CDR3 length: 18 residues. This chain's CDR3 is CASSFSSGTRGLSYEQYF. The CDR3, as DNA: TGTGCCAGCAGCTTCAGCTCCGGGACTAGGGGTTTGTCCTACGAGCAGTACTTC. Drawing the rest from reference TRBV7-2 and TRBJ2-7, the complete variable domain is GAGVSQSPSNKVTEKGKDVELRCDPISGHTALYWYRQSLGQGLEFLIYFQGNSAPDKSGLPSDRFSAERTGGSVSTLTIQRTQQEDSAVYLCASSFSSGTRGLSYEQYFGPGTRLTVT.

The sample holds many counts of this clonotype. This chain uses TRBV9 with TRBJ1-1; a possible D gene is TRBD1 (5 bases). CDR1 is SGDLS and CDR2 is YYNGEE in the germline V gene. Trimming took off 7 bases at V and 3 bases at J, with 13 bases between the two ends. CDR3 length equals 13 residues. The CDR3 sequence is CASGCQGDTEAFF. CDR3 coding DNA: TGTGCCAGCGGTTGCCAAGGGGACACTGAAGCTTTCTTT. Full variable domain (outside the CDR3, taken from reference TRBV9 and TRBJ1-1): DSGVTQTPKHLITATGQRVTLRCSPRSGDLSVYWYQQSLDQGLQFLIQYYNGEERAKGNILERFSAQQFPDLHSELNLSSLELGDSALYFCASGCQGDTEAFFGQGTRLTVV.

There are many counts of this clonotype. This chain joins TRBV28 and TRBJ1-5, with D hard to call. The ends were cut back, 1 base at V and 2 bases at J, with 6 bases in the middle. CDR1 is MDHEN and CDR2 is SYDVKM in the germline V gene. The CDR3 extends over 14 amino acids. The CDR3 spells CASSLSYGNQPQHF. CDR3 DNA: TGTGCCAGCAGTTTATCTTATGGCAATCAGCCCCAGCATTTT.

This clonotype came up many times. The chain carries TRBV19 and TRBJ2-6; 11 nucleotides match TRBD1. The CDR3 is made up of 19 amino acids. Germline assignment: CDR1 LNHDA and CDR2 SQIVND (reference sequence). V shed 1 base and J 4 bases; nucleotides not matched to a gene: 9. CDR3: CASSIGFGQGASGANVLTF. The DNA for the CDR3 is TGTGCCAGTAGTATAGGTTTCGGACAGGGGGCTTCAGGGGCCAACGTCCTGACTTTC.

V gene TRBV12-3 or TRBV12-4 combines with J gene TRBJ2-6; D is undetermined. V was clipped by 7 bases and J by 2 bases, with 9 bases between them. The CDR3 spans 14 residues. The CDR3 nucleotides read TGTGCCAGCACCCTCCTAGCTGGGGCCAACGTCCTGACTTTC. Translated: CASTLLAGANVLTF.

This clonotype has at least ten counts. This rearrangement joins TRBV5-1 to TRBJ2-5, with a weak D call TRBD2 (5 bases). Per the germline V gene, CDR1 is SGHRS and CDR2 is YFSETQ. The CDR3 totals 14 residues. The germline V and J ends were trimmed by 2 bases and 5 bases, with 13 bases remaining between them. The CDR3 is CASSLARREETQYF. DNA for the CDR3: TGCGCCAGCAGCTTAGCGCGAAGGGAGGAGACCCAGTACTTC.

This clonotype has ten or more counts. The rearrangement joins TRBV4-1 to TRBJ1-3; a weak D match, TRBD1 (5 bases). CDR3 length equals 15 residues. Deletions cut 2 bases from V and 4 bases from J, with 12 bases between. Germline assignment: CDR1 MGHRA and CDR2 YSYEKL. The CDR3 reads CASSQRDDGGNTIYF. The CDR3 region has the DNA TGCGCCAGCAGCCAACGGGACGACGGGGGAAACACCATATATTTT.

This clonotype showed up just a few times. The CDR3 sequence is CASSLAFGDGYTF. DNA of the CDR3: TGCGCCAGCAGCTTGGCCTTTGGGGATGGCTACACCTTC. The chain combines TRBV5-1 with TRBJ1-2; D not certain. The CDR3 totals 13 residues. V was clipped by 0 bases and J by 6 bases, with 9 bases between them. Germline CDR1 SGHRS, CDR2 YFSETQ.

This clonotype was counted many times. V is TRBV5-6 and J is TRBJ2-1, with D tentatively TRBD2 (5 bases). CDR3 size: 13 residues. V gave up 4 bases and J gave up 10 bases, with 15 bases separating them. The germline V gene encodes CDR1 SGHDT and CDR2 YYEEEE. The CDR3 DNA sequence: TGTGCCAGCAGCCCGATACTAGTACGGGAGCAGTTCTTC. Its protein product is CASSPILVREQFF.

A few counts support this clonotype. CDR3 sequence reads: CSARDKSGSRGGELFF. The CDR3 bases are TGCAGTGCTAGAGATAAAAGCGGGAGTAGGGGCGGGGAGCTGTTTTTT. The gene calls are TRBV20-1 and TRBJ2-2, with 8 nucleotides matching TRBD2. The length of the CDR3 is 16 residues. Trimming removed 0 bases from V and 7 bases from J; junction bases left unmatched: 10. CDR1 and CDR2 (germline): DFQATT, SNEGSKA (reference sequence).

Ten or more counts support this clonotype. The chain links TRBV20-1 to TRBJ2-7; 8 bases align to TRBD1. Germline V gene data show CDR1 as DFQATT and CDR2 as SNEGSKA (reference sequence). The CDR3 loop spans 15 amino acids. With V trimmed by 4 bases and J by 3 bases, 11 bases remained unmatched. In DNA form, the CDR3 reads TGCAGTGCTACTCCTGCCGGGACAGGCGACTACGAGCAGTACTTC. As protein: CSATPAGTGDYEQYF.

The rearrangement uses TRBV12-3 or TRBV12-4 and TRBJ1-3; D gene unclear. The V end lost 6 bases, the J end lost 0 bases, and 15 bases lay between the germline ends. The CDR3 covers 16 residues. Here the CDR3 DNA reads TGTGCCAGCAGGACTTCGGGCTATTACTCTGGAAACACCATATATTTT. Translation gives CASRTSGYYSGNTIYF.

Worth noting for this clonotype: The junction departs from germline at one end; a sequencing error may be responsible. This sequence joins TRBV27 and TRBJ2-7; D unclear. CDR3 length equals 11 residues. Germline V gives CDR1 MNHEY, CDR2 SMNVEV (reference sequence). CDR3 region: CASSPGYERYF. In DNA, the CDR3 is TGTGCCAGCAGTCCCGGCTACGAGCGGTACTTC.

There are many counts of this clonotype. The chain links TRBV6-5 to TRBJ2-7; D tentatively fits TRBD1 or TRBD2 (5 bases each). The CDR3 is 13 residues long. V was pared by 4 bases and J by 2 bases, with 9 bases between. Looked up from germline, CDR1 is MNHEY and CDR2 is SVGAGI. CDR3 DNA sequence: TGTGCCAGCAGTTGGGACCGGACCTACGAGCAGTACTTC. Protein product: CASSWDRTYEQYF.

This clonotype appeared many times. This chain connects TRBV6-2 or TRBV6-3 to TRBJ1-5, with D unclear. The ends were cut back, 6 bases at V and 2 bases at J, with 11 bases in the middle. The CDR3 extends over 14 amino acids. Per germline, CDR1 MNHEY and CDR2 SVGEGT. CDR3 loop: CASSHMEGNQPQHF. The CDR3 DNA follows: TGTGCCAGCAGCCACATGGAGGGCAATCAGCCCCAGCATTTT.

The rearrangement joins TRBV4-3 to TRBJ2-5; weak D call: TRBD2 (7 bases). Germline CDR1 reads LGHNA; CDR2 reads YSLEER. The CDR3 has 18 residues. The V gene lost 0 bases and the J gene lost 2 bases, with 19 bases spanning the gap. CDR3 DNA: TGCGCCAGCAGCCAAGATAATCAATTCGGGGGGCTGCAAGAGACCCAGTACTTC. It codes for CASSQDNQFGGLQETQYF.

The sample holds a few counts of this clonotype. The V call is TRBV5-1, the J call TRBJ2-7; D call uncertain. CDR3 length: 15 amino acids. With 4 bases removed from V and 0 bases from J, the gap between germline ends came to 14 bases. CDR1 and CDR2 (germline): SGHRS, YFSETQ. DNA for the CDR3: TGCGCCAGCAGCCGTACTACCACTCCCTCCTACGAGCAGTACTTC. This gives the protein CASSRTTTPSYEQYF. The full variable domain, completed using reference TRBV5-1 and TRBJ2-7, is KAGVTQTPRYLIKTRGQQVTLSCSPISGHRSVSWYQQTPGQGLQFLFEYFSETQRNKGNFPGRFSGRQFSNSRSEMNVSTLELGDSALYLCASSRTTTPSYEQYFGPGTRLTVT.

This clonotype showed up many times. CDR3 in DNA: TGTGCCAGCTTCCGACTGGGATCCGGCGGGGAGCTGTTTTTT. Translating gives CASFRLGSGGELFF. The chain links TRBV27 to TRBJ2-2; D is unresolved. The germline V and J ends were trimmed by 8 bases and 7 bases, with 17 bases remaining between them. The CDR3 length is 14 residues. Germline V gives CDR1 MNHEY, CDR2 SMNVEV (reference sequence).

The V call is TRBV11-2, the J call TRBJ2-4; the match to TRBD1 covers 8 bases. CDR3 size: 14 residues. CDR1 and CDR2 from the germline V gene are SGHAT and FQNNGV. Unmatched junction bases numbered 6, after V lost 5 bases and J lost 6 bases. The CDR3 DNA sequence: TGTGCCAGCAGCGAAACAGGGGGAGGAAACATTCAGTACTTC. It is translated as CASSETGGGNIQYF.

This clonotype appeared many times. This rearrangement joins TRBV9 to TRBJ2-7, with D tentatively TRBD2 (7 bases). The CDR3 loop spans 17 amino acids. Germline V lookup: CDR1 SGDLS, CDR2 YYNGEE. The V gene lost 4 bases and the J gene lost 1 base, with 21 bases spanning the gap. As DNA, the CDR3 is TGTGCCAGCAGCCTTCGGGGGAGGGGGACGCAATCCTACGAGCAGTACTTC. Residues: CASSLRGRGTQSYEQYF.

This clonotype was counted at least ten times. V is TRBV12-3 or TRBV12-4 and J is TRBJ2-7; 10 bases agree with TRBD2. V was clipped by 6 bases and J by 0 bases; unmatched bases: 8. The CDR3 loop spans 16 amino acids. The CDR3 sequence is CASSKEAGGISYEQYF. CDR3 DNA: TGTGCCAGCAGCAAAGAAGCGGGAGGGATCTCCTACGAGCAGTACTTC.

This chain joins TRBV4-2 and TRBJ2-2; D perhaps matches TRBD1 (5 bases). Trimming pared 0 bases from V and 4 bases from J, leaving 12 bases between. The CDR3 length is 16 residues. Germline V CDR1 and CDR2: LGHNA, YNFKEQ. The CDR3 protein is CASSQDGQLFTGELFF. CDR3 DNA sequence: TGTGCCAGCAGCCAAGATGGACAACTATTCACCGGGGAGCTGTTTTTT.

The CDR3 here is CASSLRQGRDTEAFF. CDR3 DNA: TGTGCCAGCAGCTTAAGACAGGGGAGGGATACTGAAGCTTTCTTT. This chain joins TRBV12-3 or TRBV12-4 and TRBJ1-1; 8 positions match TRBD1. CDR3 size: 15 residues. V lost 6 bases and J lost 5; bases outside the gene matches: 11.